The next 30 T cell receptor beta chains were all read from a single sample in a study of tissue T cells after allogeneic stem cell transplantation. Produced via immunoSEQ multiplex PCR; TCRdb's table is partial and in-frame only. The sample contains tens of thousands of clones, around 90% of which appear only once. This material consisted of blood, taken before transplantation. Receptors originate from a woman aged 35 to 69 who later had graft-versus-host disease after an allogeneic stem cell transplant.

The chain recombines TRBV11-2 with TRBJ1-2; D might be TRBD1 (5 bases). Per germline, CDR1 SGHAT and CDR2 FQNNGV. Trimming took off 3 bases at V and 6 bases at J, with 11 bases between the two ends. CDR3 length equals 13 residues. The CDR3 spells CASSLAGVNGYTF. CDR3 coding DNA: TGTGCCAGCAGCTTGGCGGGGGTAAATGGCTACACCTTC.

This rearrangement joins TRBV18 to TRBJ1-2, with D uncertain. Trimming removed 6 bases from V and 4 bases from J, with 15 bases in between. The CDR3 is 14 residues long. Per the germline V gene, CDR1 is KGHSH and CDR2 is LQKENI. The CDR3 loop is CASSLPTVGYGYTF. CDR3 in DNA: TGTGCCAGCTCGCTACCTACAGTCGGCTATGGCTACACCTTC.

The rearrangement uses TRBV7-2 and TRBJ2-3, with D tentatively TRBD1 or TRBD2 (5 bases each). V gave up 6 bases and J gave up 5 bases, with 15 bases separating them. The CDR3 sequence is 14 residues long. Germline lookup yields CDR1 SGHTA and CDR2 FQGNSA. The DNA for the CDR3 is TGTGCCAGCAGTCCGATAGTTGGGGGAGATACGCAGTATTTT. Translation: CASSPIVGGDTQYF.

V gene TRBV5-1 combines with J gene TRBJ1-1; D unclear. CDR1 is SGHRS and CDR2 is YFSETQ in the germline V gene. The CDR3 extends over 15 amino acids. The V end lost 5 bases, the J end lost 4 bases, and 18 bases lay between the germline ends. Written as DNA, the CDR3 is TGCGCCAGCAGGCTCCCCGATCGAGCGATCACTGAAGCTTTCTTT. Protein product: CASRLPDRAITEAFF.

The chain combines TRBV5-6 with TRBJ2-7; the match to TRBD2 covers 15 bases. After removal of 4 bases from V and 9 bases from J, the junction contained 8 bases not matched to a gene. The CDR3 is 15 amino acids. Germline values: CDR1 SGHDT, CDR2 YYEEEE. The CDR3 DNA reads TGTGCCAGCAGCCCCCGGACTAGCGGGGGGGGGTGGCAGTACTTC. It codes for CASSPRTSGGGWQYF. The entire variable domain, with the rest obtained from reference TRBV5-6 and TRBJ2-7, is as follows: DAGVTQSPTHLIKTRGQQVTLRCSPKSGHDTVSWYQQALGQGPQFIFQYYEEEERQRGNFPDRFSGHQFPNYSSELNVNALLLGDSALYLCASSPRTSGGGWQYFGPGTRLTVT.

The chain has TRBV6-2 or TRBV6-3 and TRBJ1-5, with 7 bases that match TRBD1. This CDR3 has 13 residues. The J segment lost 7 bases and the V segment lost 3 bases, leaving 3 bases of the junction unmatched. Germline V gives CDR1 MNHEY, CDR2 SVGEGT. The CDR3 coding sequence is TGTGCCAGCAGTTATGGGGACAGACAGCCCCAGCATTTT. Translation gives CASSYGDRQPQHF.

The rearrangement uses TRBV27 and TRBJ2-5; the D gene is possibly TRBD2 (6 bases). Germline assignment: CDR1 MNHEY and CDR2 SMNVEV (reference sequence). Trimming left V 5 bases short and J 7 bases short, with 11 bases between. This CDR3 has 12 residues. The DNA of the CDR3 is TGTGCCAGCAGTCACCCCGGGGGGACCCAGTACTTC. It translates to CASSHPGGTQYF.

In this sample, this clone turned up a few times. This chain joins TRBV7-2 and TRBJ2-1, with D unresolved. Germline V lookup: CDR1 SGHTA, CDR2 FQGNSA. Trimming left V 2 bases short and J 2 bases short, with 10 bases between. The CDR3 runs to 15 residues. The CDR3 coding sequence is TGTGCCAGCAGCTTACGTTACCCAACCTACAATGAGCAGTTCTTC. It translates to CASSLRYPTYNEQFF.

The V and J genes are TRBV27 and TRBJ2-3; 9 bases fit TRBD2. This CDR3 has 15 amino acids. Germline V gene sequence: CDR1 MNHEY, CDR2 SMNVEV (reference sequence). V was pared by 4 bases and J by 7 bases, with 9 bases of the junction left unmatched. CDR3 in amino acids: CASSSRGGGSNTQYF. As DNA, the CDR3 is TGTGCCAGCAGTTCTCGCGGGGGGGGCTCAAATACGCAGTATTTT.

The genes are TRBV5-1 and TRBJ2-1; the match to TRBD2 covers 9 bases. The CDR3 totals 16 residues. Trimming removed 6 bases from V and 3 bases from J; junction bases left unmatched: 10. Germline V gene lookup returns CDR1 SGHRS and CDR2 YFSETQ. The CDR3 DNA reads as TGCGCCAGCAATCGGGCTAGCGGGGAGGACTACAATGAGCAGTTCTTC. This translates into CASNRASGEDYNEQFF.

CDR3 sequence reads: CSVLSSEGRYEQYF. The CDR3 DNA reads as TGCAGCGTTCTTAGTTCGGAGGGTCGTTACGAGCAGTACTTC. The chain couples TRBV29-1 to TRBJ2-7; a weak D match, TRBD2 (6 bases). This CDR3 has 14 residues. Trimming removed 5 bases at V and 4 bases at J, with 18 bases between. CDR1 is SQVTM, CDR2 ANQGSEA, per germline.

The chain employs TRBV5-1 and TRBJ2-5; D is perhaps TRBD2 (5 bases). Germline V lookup: CDR1 SGHRS, CDR2 YFSETQ. CDR3 length: 14 amino acids. Trimming left V 5 bases short and J 4 bases short, with 15 bases between. The CDR3 DNA reads TGCGCCAGCAGTGAGGGCTATGGCACAGAGACCCAGTACTTC. The encoded protein is CASSEGYGTETQYF.

This clone appeared once. The chain couples TRBV2 to TRBJ2-1, with 8 bases identical to TRBD1. With V trimmed by 6 bases and J by 2 bases, 6 bases remained unmatched. This CDR3 has 15 amino acids. Germline assignment: CDR1 SNHLY and CDR2 FYNNEI. The CDR3 protein is CASSKDRGPYNEQFF. The CDR3 DNA reads TGTGCCAGCAGCAAAGACAGGGGACCCTACAATGAGCAGTTCTTC.

The rearrangement uses TRBV5-5 and TRBJ1-1; D is ambiguous. CDR3 length equals 13 residues. The germline V gene encodes CDR1 SGHKS and CDR2 YYEKEE (reference sequence). Deletions cut 4 bases from V and 1 base from J, with 8 bases between. The CDR3 nucleotides read TGTGCCAGCAGCCCGGCAGGGAACACTGAAGCTTTCTTT. It is translated as CASSPAGNTEAFF.

V usage is TRBV19 and J usage is TRBJ1-2, with D perhaps TRBD1 (6 bases). The germline gives CDR1 LNHDA, CDR2 SQIVND (reference sequence). Trimming left V 2 bases short and J 6 bases short, with 16 bases between. CDR3 length: 15 residues. The CDR3 DNA follows: TGTGCCAGTAGTATAATAGGGGGGCCCGGAAATGGCTACACCTTC. This gives the protein CASSIIGGPGNGYTF.

The chain is built from TRBV7-2 and TRBJ2-7; 10 positions match TRBD2. The CDR3 loop spans 16 amino acids. The ends lost 2 bases at V and 7 bases at J; junction bases unmatched: 11. From germline, CDR1 is SGHTA and CDR2 FQGNSA. In nucleotides, the CDR3 is TGTGCCAGCAGCTTAAGTCCCCTAGCGGGAGTTGGAGAGCAGTACTTC. Its protein is CASSLSPLAGVGEQYF. Using reference TRBV7-2 and TRBJ2-7 for the parts outside the CDR3, the full variable domain is GAGVSQSPSNKVTEKGKDVELRCDPISGHTALYWYRQSLGQGLEFLIYFQGNSAPDKSGLPSDRFSAERTGGSVSTLTIQRTQQEDSAVYLCASSLSPLAGVGEQYFGPGTRLTVT.

The CDR3, as DNA: TGTGCCAGCAGCTGGGACGGGGGGCTCTACGGGGCTGAAGCTTTCTTT. This translates into CASSWDGGLYGAEAFF. The chain links TRBV5-4 to TRBJ1-1; D might be TRBD1 (6 bases). The CDR3 loop spans 16 amino acids. The V and J ends lost 3 bases and 6 bases respectively, with 21 bases between them. The germline gives CDR1 SGHNT, CDR2 YYREEE (reference sequence). The variable domain in full, with the rest retrieved from reference TRBV5-4 and TRBJ1-1, is ETGVTQSPTHLIKTRGQQVTLRCSSQSGHNTVSWYQQALGQGPQFIFQYYREEENGRGNFPPRFSGLQFPNYSSELNVNALELDDSALYLCASSWDGGLYGAEAFFGQGTRLTVV.

This chain links TRBV4-3 with TRBJ2-1; no firm D call. Trimming pared 0 bases from V and 0 bases from J, leaving 6 bases between. Looked up from germline, CDR1 is LGHNA and CDR2 is YSLEER. This CDR3 spans 15 amino acids. CDR3 nucleotides: TGCGCCAGCAGCCAAGAAACTCACTCCTACAATGAGCAGTTCTTC. Encoded protein: CASSQETHSYNEQFF.

The V call is TRBV6-2 or TRBV6-3, the J call TRBJ1-1, with 8 bases matching TRBD1. The CDR3 runs 15 residues. Germline V gives CDR1 MNHEY, CDR2 SVGEGT. The trim removed 5 bases at V and 0 bases at J, leaving 5 bases unmatched. The CDR3 loop is CASSLRGLLNTEAFF. The CDR3 DNA reads TGTGCCAGCAGTCTCAGGGGGCTCCTGAACACTGAAGCTTTCTTT.

V and J are TRBV27 and TRBJ2-7; D gene uncertain. Deletions cut 2 bases from V and 3 bases from J, with 17 bases between. Germline V CDR1 and CDR2: MNHEY, SMNVEV (reference sequence). The CDR3 is made up of 16 amino acids. CDR3 sequence (DNA): TGTGCCAGCAGTTTAAAGCCTTCGTTCAGGAGCTACGAGCAGTACTTC. It is translated as CASSLKPSFRSYEQYF.

This clone was detected once. The chain is built from TRBV25-1 and TRBJ2-1; D remains ambiguous. This CDR3 has 11 residues. The germline V gene has CDR1 MGHDK and CDR2 SYGVNS. Trimming left V 9 bases short and J 7 bases short, with 10 bases between. The CDR3 region has the DNA TGTGCCAGTGGAACCCCTAATGAGCAGTTCTTC. It encodes CASGTPNEQFF.

This clone was picked up a small number of times. The rearrangement links TRBV15 to TRBJ1-1; tentative D call: TRBD1 (6 bases). The ends were cut back, 5 bases at V and 0 bases at J, with 13 bases in the middle. Germline V gene data show CDR1 as LNHNV and CDR2 as YYDKDF (reference sequence). The CDR3 has 15 amino acids. CDR3 in DNA: TGTGCCACCAGCCCGCAGACAGGAATGAACACTGAAGCTTTCTTT. It encodes CATSPQTGMNTEAFF.

The chain uses TRBV11-3 and TRBJ2-1; no firm D call. Deletions cut 1 base from V and 5 bases from J, with 6 bases between. Germline V gene sequence: CDR1 SGHNT, CDR2 YENEEA. The CDR3 contains 13 residues. The CDR3 nucleotides read TGTGCCAGCAGCTTAGGGCCTAACAATGAGCAGTTCTTC. This sequence encodes CASSLGPNNEQFF.

The chain carries TRBV7-9 and TRBJ2-5; D uncertain. CDR1 is SEHNR, CDR2 FQNEAQ, per germline (reference sequence). V was pared by 3 bases and J by 0 bases, with 8 bases between. The CDR3 has 14 residues. The CDR3 DNA follows: TGTGCCAGCAGCTTCCCTGGCAACCAAGAGACCCAGTACTTC. Amino acids: CASSFPGNQETQYF.

The rearrangement uses TRBV25-1 and TRBJ2-7, with D unresolved. Germline values: CDR1 MGHDK, CDR2 SYGVNS. CDR3 length equals 13 residues. V was clipped by 3 bases and J by 1 base, with 7 bases between them. Written as DNA, the CDR3 is TGTGCCAGCAGTGATCCCAAATCCTACGAGCAGTACTTC. It specifies CASSDPKSYEQYF.

The rearrangement joins TRBV6-2 or TRBV6-3 to TRBJ2-3; D call uncertain. CDR3 size: 13 residues. V lost 0 bases to trimming and J lost 2 bases, with 3 bases between them. The germline gives CDR1 MNHEY, CDR2 SVGEGT. The CDR3 coding sequence is TGTGCCAGCAGTTACTCGGACACAGATACGCAGTATTTT. It encodes CASSYSDTDTQYF.

This clone was counted a few times. The chain employs TRBV18 and TRBJ2-1, with unresolved D. The length of the CDR3 is 14 residues. V was clipped by 0 bases and J by 9 bases, with 12 bases between them. The germline V gene has CDR1 KGHSH and CDR2 LQKENI. This chain's CDR3 is CASSPPSPKGEQFF. The CDR3 region has the DNA TGTGCCAGCTCACCACCCAGCCCAAAGGGTGAGCAGTTCTTC.

V gene TRBV5-5 combines with J gene TRBJ2-3; 16 bases fit TRBD2. After removal of 2 bases from V and 3 bases from J, the junction contained 6 bases not matched to a gene. Germline lookup yields CDR1 SGHKS and CDR2 YYEKEE (reference sequence). The CDR3 covers 18 residues. In DNA, the CDR3 is TGTGCCAGCAGCTTACCGGGACTAGCGGGAGGGGTAACAGATACGCAGTATTTT. It yields the protein CASSLPGLAGGVTDTQYF.

The chain is built from TRBV5-1 and TRBJ2-1; 13 bases align to TRBD2. The V segment lost 3 bases and the J segment 6 bases; nucleotides outside the gene matches: 0. The CDR3 is 14 residues long. Germline V gene data show CDR1 as SGHRS and CDR2 as YFSETQ. The chain's CDR3 is CASSWTSGGNEQFF. Here the CDR3 DNA reads TGCGCCAGCAGCTGGACTAGCGGGGGCAATGAGCAGTTCTTC.

The rearrangement joins TRBV11-2 to TRBJ2-1, with D unresolved. The germline V gene has CDR1 SGHAT and CDR2 FQNNGV. With 5 bases removed from V and 7 bases from J, the gap between germline ends came to 9 bases. The CDR3 is 12 amino acids. The chain's CDR3 is CASSPRRNEQFF. The CDR3 nucleotides read TGTGCCAGCAGCCCTCGTAGGAATGAGCAGTTCTTC.